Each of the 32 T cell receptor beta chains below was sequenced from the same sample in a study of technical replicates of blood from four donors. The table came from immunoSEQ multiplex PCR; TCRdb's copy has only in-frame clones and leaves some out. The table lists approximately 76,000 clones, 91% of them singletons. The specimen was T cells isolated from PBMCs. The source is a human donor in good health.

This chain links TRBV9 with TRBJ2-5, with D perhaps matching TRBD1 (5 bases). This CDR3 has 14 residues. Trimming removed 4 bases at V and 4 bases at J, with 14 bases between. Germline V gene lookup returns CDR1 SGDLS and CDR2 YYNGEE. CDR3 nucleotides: TGTGCCAGCAGCCTGGAAGGCCAGGGAGAGACCCAGTACTTC. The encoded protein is CASSLEGQGETQYF.

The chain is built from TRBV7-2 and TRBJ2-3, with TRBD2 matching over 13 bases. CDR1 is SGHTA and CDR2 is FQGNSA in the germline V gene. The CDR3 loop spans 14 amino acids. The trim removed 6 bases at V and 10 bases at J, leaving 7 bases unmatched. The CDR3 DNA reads TGTGCCAGCAGTACCGGGACTAGCGGGACGGCGCAGTATTTT. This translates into CASSTGTSGTAQYF. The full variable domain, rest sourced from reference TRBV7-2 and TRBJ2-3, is GAGVSQSPSNKVTEKGKDVELRCDPISGHTALYWYRQSLGQGLEFLIYFQGNSAPDKSGLPSDRFSAERTGGSVSTLTIQRTQQEDSAVYLCASSTGTSGTAQYFGPGTRLTVL.

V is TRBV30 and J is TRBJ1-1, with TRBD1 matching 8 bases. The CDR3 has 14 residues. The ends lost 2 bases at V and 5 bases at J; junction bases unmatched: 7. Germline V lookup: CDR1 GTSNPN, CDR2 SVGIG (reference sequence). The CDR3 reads CAWSTGQVLTEAFF. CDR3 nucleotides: TGTGCCTGGAGTACGGGACAGGTACTTACTGAAGCTTTCTTT.

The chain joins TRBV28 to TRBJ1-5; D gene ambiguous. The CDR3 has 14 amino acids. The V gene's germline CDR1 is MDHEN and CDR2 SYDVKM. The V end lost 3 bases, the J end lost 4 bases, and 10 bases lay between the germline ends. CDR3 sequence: CASSFMTRNQPQHF. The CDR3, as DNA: TGTGCCAGCAGTTTCATGACTAGAAATCAGCCCCAGCATTTT.

In DNA, the CDR3 is TGTGCCAGCAGCCCGACAGGCAGCACAGATACGCAGTATTTT. It is translated as CASSPTGSTDTQYF. V is TRBV5-4 and J is TRBJ2-3; a weak D match, TRBD1 (6 bases). CDR3 length: 14 amino acids. V lost 4 bases, J lost 0 bases, and 9 bases lay in between. Germline V CDR1 and CDR2: SGHNT, YYREEE (reference sequence).

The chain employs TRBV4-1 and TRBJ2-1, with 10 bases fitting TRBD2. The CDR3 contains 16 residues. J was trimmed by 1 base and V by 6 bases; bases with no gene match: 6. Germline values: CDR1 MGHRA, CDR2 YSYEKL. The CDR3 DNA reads TGCGCCAGCAGACTCTTAGCGGGGGGTTCCTACAATGAGCAGTTCTTC. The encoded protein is CASRLLAGGSYNEQFF.

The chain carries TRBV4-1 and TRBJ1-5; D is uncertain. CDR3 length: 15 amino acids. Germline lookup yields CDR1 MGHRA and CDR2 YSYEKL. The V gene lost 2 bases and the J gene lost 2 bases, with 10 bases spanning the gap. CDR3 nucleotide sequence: TGCGCCAGCAGCCAATCGATCCAGGGCAATCAGCCCCAGCATTTT. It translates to CASSQSIQGNQPQHF.

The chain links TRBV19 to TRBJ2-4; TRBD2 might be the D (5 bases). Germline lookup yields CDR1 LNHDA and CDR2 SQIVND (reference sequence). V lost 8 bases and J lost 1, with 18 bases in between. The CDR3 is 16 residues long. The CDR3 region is CASSTEAELAKNIQYF. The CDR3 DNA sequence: TGTGCCAGTTCAACGGAGGCCGAACTGGCCAAAAACATTCAGTACTTC.

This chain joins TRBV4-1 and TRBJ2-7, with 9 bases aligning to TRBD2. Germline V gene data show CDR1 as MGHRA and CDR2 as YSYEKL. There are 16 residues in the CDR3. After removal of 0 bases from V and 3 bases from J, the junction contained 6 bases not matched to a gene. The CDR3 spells CASSQDNLAGIYEQYF. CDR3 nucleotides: TGCGCCAGCAGCCAAGATAACCTAGCGGGAATCTACGAGCAGTACTTC.

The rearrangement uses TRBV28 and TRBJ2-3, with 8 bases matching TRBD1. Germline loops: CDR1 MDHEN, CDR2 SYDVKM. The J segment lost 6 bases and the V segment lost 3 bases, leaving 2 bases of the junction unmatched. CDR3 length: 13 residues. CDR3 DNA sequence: TGTGCCAGCAGTTTGCAGGGGGCGGATACGCAGTATTTT. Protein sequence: CASSLQGADTQYF. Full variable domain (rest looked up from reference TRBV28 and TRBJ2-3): DVKVTQSSRYLVKRTGEKVFLECVQDMDHENMFWYRQDPGLGLRLIYFSYDVKMKEKGDIPEGYSVSREKKERFSLILESASTNQTSMYLCASSLQGADTQYFGPGTRLTVL.

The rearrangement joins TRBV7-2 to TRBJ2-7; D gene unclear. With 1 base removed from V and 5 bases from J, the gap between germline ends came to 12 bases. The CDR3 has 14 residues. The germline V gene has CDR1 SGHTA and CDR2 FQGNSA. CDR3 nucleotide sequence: TGTGCCAGCAGCTTAGTGTACCCTGGGCACGAGCAGTACTTC. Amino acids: CASSLVYPGHEQYF.

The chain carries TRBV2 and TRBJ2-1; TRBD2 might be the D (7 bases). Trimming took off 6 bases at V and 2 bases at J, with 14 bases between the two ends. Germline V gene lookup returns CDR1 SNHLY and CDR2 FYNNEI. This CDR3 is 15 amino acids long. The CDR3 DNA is TGTGCCAGCAGCCAAGGGGGGGTCGCCTACAATGAGCAGTTCTTC. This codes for CASSQGGVAYNEQFF.

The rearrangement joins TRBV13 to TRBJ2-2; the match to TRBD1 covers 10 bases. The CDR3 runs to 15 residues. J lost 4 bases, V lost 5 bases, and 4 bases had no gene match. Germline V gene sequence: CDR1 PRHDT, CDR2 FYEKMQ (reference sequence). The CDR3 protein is CASSRTGGITGELFF. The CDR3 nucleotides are TGTGCCAGCAGCAGGACAGGGGGTATCACCGGGGAGCTGTTTTTT.

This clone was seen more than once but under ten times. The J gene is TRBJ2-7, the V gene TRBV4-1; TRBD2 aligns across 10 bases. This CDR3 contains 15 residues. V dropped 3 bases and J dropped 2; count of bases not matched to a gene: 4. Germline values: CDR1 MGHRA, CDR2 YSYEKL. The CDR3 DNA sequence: TGCGCCAGCAGCCAGAAAGCGGGAGGGCCCTACGAGCAGTACTTC. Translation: CASSQKAGGPYEQYF.

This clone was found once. CDR3 nucleotide sequence: TGTGCCAGCAGCCCTGGGGGGAGTTGGTATGGCTACACCTTC. It yields the protein CASSPGGSWYGYTF. The chain uses TRBV5-6 and TRBJ1-2; perhaps TRBD1 as D (5 bases). CDR3 size: 14 residues. Trimming stripped 4 bases from V and 5 bases from J, with 15 bases between. The V gene's germline CDR1 is SGHDT and CDR2 YYEEEE.

CDR3 DNA: TGCGCCAGCAGTGGACAGATCAACACTGAAGCTTTCTTT. Translating it yields CASSGQINTEAFF. This chain links TRBV10-1 with TRBJ1-1; D may be TRBD1 (5 bases). V was cut by 4 bases and J by 2 bases, with 8 bases left in between. The germline gives CDR1 WNHNN, CDR2 SYGVQD (reference sequence). The CDR3 consists of 13 residues.

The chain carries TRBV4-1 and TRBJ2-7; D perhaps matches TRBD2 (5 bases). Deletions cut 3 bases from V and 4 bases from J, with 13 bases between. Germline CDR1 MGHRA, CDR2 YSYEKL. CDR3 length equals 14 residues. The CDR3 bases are TGCGCCAGCAGCCAGGTTGAGGTAGCGTACGAGCAGTACTTC. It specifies CASSQVEVAYEQYF.

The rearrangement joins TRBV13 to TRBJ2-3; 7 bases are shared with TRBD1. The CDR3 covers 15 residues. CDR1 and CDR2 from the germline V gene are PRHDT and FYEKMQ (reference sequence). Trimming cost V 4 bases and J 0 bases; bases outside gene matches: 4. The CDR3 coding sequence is TGTGCCAGCAGCTCCTGGGACAGAAGCACAGATACGCAGTATTTT. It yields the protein CASSSWDRSTDTQYF.

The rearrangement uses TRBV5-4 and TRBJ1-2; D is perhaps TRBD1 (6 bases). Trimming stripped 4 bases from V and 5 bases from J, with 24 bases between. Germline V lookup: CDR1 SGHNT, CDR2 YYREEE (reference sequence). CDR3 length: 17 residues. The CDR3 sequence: CASSLKLDSPSKYGYTF. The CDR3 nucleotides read TGTGCCAGCAGCCTCAAGCTGGACAGCCCCTCGAAGTATGGCTACACCTTC.

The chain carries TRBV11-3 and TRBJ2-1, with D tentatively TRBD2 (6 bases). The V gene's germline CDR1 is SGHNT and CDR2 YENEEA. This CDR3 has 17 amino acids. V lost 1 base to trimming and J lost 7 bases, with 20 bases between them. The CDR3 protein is CASSLVVKAGGVNEQFF. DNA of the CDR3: TGTGCCAGCAGCTTAGTGGTTAAAGCGGGTGGAGTAAATGAGCAGTTCTTC.

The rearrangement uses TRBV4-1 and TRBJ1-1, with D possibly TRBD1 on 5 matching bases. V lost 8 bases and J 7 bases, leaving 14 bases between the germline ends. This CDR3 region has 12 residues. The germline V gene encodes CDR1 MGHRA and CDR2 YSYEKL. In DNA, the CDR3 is TGCGCCAGCGGGCGGGGGGAGAATGAAGCTTTCTTT. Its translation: CASGRGENEAFF.

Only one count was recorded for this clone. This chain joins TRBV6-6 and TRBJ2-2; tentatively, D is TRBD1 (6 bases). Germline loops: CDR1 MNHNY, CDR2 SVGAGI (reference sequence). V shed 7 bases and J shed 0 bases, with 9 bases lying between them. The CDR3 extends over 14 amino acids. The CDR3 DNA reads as TGTGCCAGCACCAGGGGACCGAACACCGGGGAGCTGTTTTTT. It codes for CASTRGPNTGELFF.

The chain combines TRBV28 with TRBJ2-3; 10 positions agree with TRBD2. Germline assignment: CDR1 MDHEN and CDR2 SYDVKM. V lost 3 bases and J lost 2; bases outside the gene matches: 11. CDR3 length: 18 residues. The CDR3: CASSFTSGTIVATDTQYF. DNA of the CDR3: TGTGCCAGCAGTTTTACTAGCGGGACCATCGTCGCCACAGATACGCAGTATTTT.

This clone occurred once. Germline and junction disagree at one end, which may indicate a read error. CDR3 sequence (DNA): TGCGCCAGCAGGTTGGATCGCAGGGGAAGTCAGCCCCAGCATTTT. It codes for CASRLDRRGSQPQHF. This chain uses TRBV5-1 with TRBJ1-5; D is possibly TRBD1 (6 bases). The length of the CDR3 is 15 residues. CDR1 and CDR2 (germline): SGHRS, YFSETQ.

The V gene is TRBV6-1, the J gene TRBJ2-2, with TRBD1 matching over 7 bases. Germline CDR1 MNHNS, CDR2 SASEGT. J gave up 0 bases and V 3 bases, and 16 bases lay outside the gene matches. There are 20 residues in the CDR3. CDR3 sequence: CASSDHASARGQPNTGELFF. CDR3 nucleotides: TGTGCCAGCAGTGACCACGCCTCTGCTCGGGGACAGCCGAACACCGGGGAGCTGTTTTTT.

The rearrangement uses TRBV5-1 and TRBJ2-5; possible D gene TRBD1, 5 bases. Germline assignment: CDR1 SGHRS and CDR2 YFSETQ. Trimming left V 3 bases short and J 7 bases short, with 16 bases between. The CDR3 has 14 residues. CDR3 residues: CASSSEGQIGTQYF. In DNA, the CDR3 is TGCGCCAGCAGCTCAGAAGGACAAATAGGGACCCAGTACTTC.

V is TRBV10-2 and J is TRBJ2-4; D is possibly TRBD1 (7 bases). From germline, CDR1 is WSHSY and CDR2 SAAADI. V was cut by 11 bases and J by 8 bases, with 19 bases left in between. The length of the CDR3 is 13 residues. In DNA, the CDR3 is TGCGCCTCCCGCGCAGGGGGGCCATACATTCAGTACTTC. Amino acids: CASRAGGPYIQYF.

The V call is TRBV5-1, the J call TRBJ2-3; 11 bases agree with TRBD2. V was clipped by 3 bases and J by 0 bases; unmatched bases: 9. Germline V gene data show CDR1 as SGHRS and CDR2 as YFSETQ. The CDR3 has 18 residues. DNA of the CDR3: TGCGCCAGCAGCTCCCCGACTAGCGGGGTTTATAGCACAGATACGCAGTATTTT. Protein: CASSSPTSGVYSTDTQYF.

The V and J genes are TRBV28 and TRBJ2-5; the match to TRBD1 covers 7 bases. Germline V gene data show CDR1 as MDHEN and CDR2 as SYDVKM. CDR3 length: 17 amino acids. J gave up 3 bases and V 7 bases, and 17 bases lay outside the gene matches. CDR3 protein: CASKDTGSGQPKETQYF. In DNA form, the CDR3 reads TGTGCCAGCAAAGACACCGGCTCGGGACAGCCTAAAGAGACCCAGTACTTC.

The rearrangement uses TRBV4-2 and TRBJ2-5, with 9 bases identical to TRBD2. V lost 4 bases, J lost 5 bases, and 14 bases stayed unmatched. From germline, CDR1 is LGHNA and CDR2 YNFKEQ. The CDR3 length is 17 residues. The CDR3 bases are TGTGCCAGCAGCCGGCATAGCGGGGGAGTTTCCGCGGAGACCCAGTACTTC. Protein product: CASSRHSGGVSAETQYF.

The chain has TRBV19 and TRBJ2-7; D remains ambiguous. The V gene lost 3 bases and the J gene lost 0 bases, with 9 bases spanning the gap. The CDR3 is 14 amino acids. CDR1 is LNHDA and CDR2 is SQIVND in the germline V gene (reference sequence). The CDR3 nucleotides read TGTGCCAGTAGTATCACTCTTGGCTCCTACGAGCAGTACTTC. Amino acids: CASSITLGSYEQYF.

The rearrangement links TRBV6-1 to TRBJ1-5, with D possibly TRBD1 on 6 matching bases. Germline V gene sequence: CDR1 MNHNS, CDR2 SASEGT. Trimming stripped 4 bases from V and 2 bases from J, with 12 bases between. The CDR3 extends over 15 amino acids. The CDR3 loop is CASSGTDRGNQPQHF. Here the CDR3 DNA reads TGTGCCAGCAGTGGGACAGACCGGGGCAATCAGCCCCAGCATTTT.